The 27 T cell receptor beta chains in this list originate from one sample, sequenced in a study of blood T cell repertoires in COVID-19. Method: immunoSEQ multiplex PCR; TCRdb's copy keeps in-frame clones and lacks some. Of approximately 280,000 clones in the sample, more than 85% were seen once. Sequenced sample: peripheral blood. The receptors come from a man between 35 and 55 years old with acute or convalescent COVID-19.

This clone came up once. V and J are TRBV5-1 and TRBJ2-7; D possibly corresponds to TRBD2 (5 bases). This CDR3 region has 13 residues. V was pared by 4 bases and J by 6 bases, with 14 bases between. CDR1 SGHRS and CDR2 YFSETQ come from the germline V gene. Written as DNA, the CDR3 is TGCGCCAGCAGCCTGAAACTGGACTGCGAGCAGTACTTC. Its translation is CASSLKLDCEQYF.

The rearrangement joins TRBV7-3 to TRBJ1-1; D is unclear. The germline V gene has CDR1 SGHTA and CDR2 FQGTGA. This CDR3 comprises 13 residues. V lost 6 bases to trimming and J lost 1 base, with 9 bases between them. CDR3 amino acids: CASSESRNTEAFF. The CDR3 DNA is TGTGCCAGCAGTGAGTCGAGGAACACTGAAGCTTTCTTT.

The count of this clone is one. The chain recombines TRBV24-1 with TRBJ1-1; maybe TRBD1 (6 bases). With 3 bases removed from V and 4 bases from J, the gap between germline ends came to 11 bases. CDR3 length equals 14 residues. Germline CDR1 KGHDR, CDR2 SFDVKD. CDR3 sequence reads: CATSDARGSTEAFF. The CDR3 DNA is TGTGCCACCAGTGATGCCAGGGGAAGCACTGAAGCTTTCTTT.

The rearrangement uses TRBV4-2 and TRBJ2-2, with D possibly matching TRBD1 (6 bases). The CDR3 length is 15 residues. Trimming pared 1 base from V and 2 bases from J, leaving 8 bases between. Germline CDR1 and CDR2: LGHNA and YNFKEQ. CDR3 in DNA: TGTGCCAGCAGCCAAGGGACAGCAAACACCGGGGAGCTGTTTTTT. Amino acids: CASSQGTANTGELFF.

V is TRBV7-2 and J is TRBJ1-5; TRBD1 aligns across 7 bases. The V segment lost 5 bases and the J segment 2 bases; nucleotides outside the gene matches: 3. Germline CDR1 reads SGHTA; CDR2 reads FQGNSA. The CDR3 loop spans 14 amino acids. The CDR3 is CASSQTGGNQPQHF. The CDR3 bases are TGTGCCAGCAGCCAAACAGGGGGCAATCAGCCCCAGCATTTT.

V usage is TRBV27 and J usage is TRBJ2-1, with 10 nucleotides matching TRBD1. The V gene's germline CDR1 is MNHEY and CDR2 SMNVEV (reference sequence). The CDR3 totals 14 residues. The V and J ends lost 6 bases and 4 bases, in that order; junction bases with no gene match: 3. The CDR3 loop is CASRWTGGYNEQFF. The CDR3, as DNA: TGTGCCAGCAGGTGGACAGGGGGTTACAATGAGCAGTTCTTC.

This clone came up a few times. CDR3 nucleotide sequence: TGCAGTGCTAGTGCAGGGGGGCGTGGAAACACCATATATTTT. Amino acids: CSASAGGRGNTIYF. This chain joins TRBV20-1 and TRBJ1-3; 7 bases map to TRBD1. The CDR3 is made up of 14 amino acids. The V gene end was trimmed by 3 bases and the J gene end by 3 bases; junction bases not matched to a gene: 5. Germline CDR1 DFQATT, CDR2 SNEGSKA (reference sequence).

The rearrangement links TRBV27 to TRBJ2-6; TRBD1 agrees at 10 bases. CDR3 size: 17 residues. The V gene end was trimmed by 3 bases and the J gene end by 2 bases; junction bases not matched to a gene: 4. The germline CDR1 and CDR2 sequences are MNHEY and SMNVEV (reference sequence). The CDR3 DNA is TGTGCCAGCAGTTTTCGACAGGGGGCGGCTGGGGCCAACGTCCTGACTTTC. Amino acids: CASSFRQGAAGANVLTF.

The rearrangement links TRBV4-2 to TRBJ1-1, with D uncertain. V shed 2 bases and J shed 1 base, with 5 bases lying between them. The V gene's germline CDR1 is LGHNA and CDR2 YNFKEQ. This CDR3 comprises 13 residues. The CDR3 reads CASSQQKNTEAFF. The DNA of the CDR3 is TGTGCCAGCAGCCAACAAAAGAACACTGAAGCTTTCTTT.

The chain is built from TRBV5-1 and TRBJ2-7; D not resolved. From germline, CDR1 is SGHRS and CDR2 YFSETQ. The CDR3 sequence is 12 residues long. V was clipped by 4 bases and J by 6 bases, with 11 bases between them. The CDR3 bases are TGCGCCAGCAGCCTGGGTCCCGGCGAGCAGTACTTC. Its protein product is CASSLGPGEQYF.

V gene TRBV5-5 combines with J gene TRBJ2-7; no reliable D call. Trimming removed 4 bases at V and 4 bases at J, with 15 bases between. The CDR3 loop spans 14 amino acids. Looked up from germline, CDR1 is SGHKS and CDR2 is YYEKEE (reference sequence). The CDR3 DNA reads TGTGCCAGCAGCCGGAGCCTCTTAGAGTACGAGCAGTACTTC. Protein product: CASSRSLLEYEQYF. Full variable domain (remainder filled in from reference TRBV5-5 and TRBJ2-7): DAGVTQSPTHLIKTRGQQVTLRCSPISGHKSVSWYQQVLGQGPQFIFQYYEKEERGRGNFPDRFSARQFPNYSSELNVNALLLGDSALYLCASSRSLLEYEQYFGPGTRLTVT.

The genes are TRBV13 and TRBJ2-3; tentatively, D is TRBD2 (5 bases). The CDR3 extends over 17 amino acids. V was clipped by 1 base and J by 4 bases, with 18 bases between them. Germline values: CDR1 PRHDT, CDR2 FYEKMQ (reference sequence). The CDR3 coding sequence is TGTGCCAGCAGCTTAGACCGTCGGCCGGACTCCGCAGATACGCAGTATTTT. As protein: CASSLDRRPDSADTQYF.

The chain has TRBV18 and TRBJ1-5, with a possible D match to TRBD1 (5 bases). V lost 6 bases to trimming and J lost 7 bases, with 13 bases between them. The CDR3 has 13 amino acids. Germline V gene sequence: CDR1 KGHSH, CDR2 LQKENI. The CDR3 coding sequence is TGTGCCAGCTCGGGGAGGGGCGACCAGCCCCAGCATTTT. This codes for CASSGRGDQPQHF.

The chain recombines TRBV6-1 with TRBJ1-1; 7 bases fit TRBD1. Germline V lookup: CDR1 MNHNS, CDR2 SASEGT. The CDR3 has 18 residues. The V gene end was trimmed by 3 bases and the J gene end by 6 bases; junction bases not matched to a gene: 19. The DNA for the CDR3 is TGTGCCAGCAGTGAGTCCCGAACCTCCGGACAGGAGATACCTGAAGCTTTCTTT. The encoded protein is CASSESRTSGQEIPEAFF.

The chain recombines TRBV9 with TRBJ1-4, with D possibly TRBD1 on 6 matching bases. The CDR3 is 15 amino acids. V lost 3 bases and J lost 8, with 17 bases in between. Germline V gene sequence: CDR1 SGDLS, CDR2 YYNGEE. In DNA, the CDR3 is TGTGCCAGCAGCGCTGAGCAGGGGTCGGGGGAAAAACTGTTTTTT. This codes for CASSAEQGSGEKLFF.

This rearrangement joins TRBV2 to TRBJ1-1; TRBD1 might be the D (6 bases). Germline loops: CDR1 SNHLY, CDR2 FYNNEI. The CDR3 totals 13 residues. V gave up 7 bases and J gave up 11 bases, with 20 bases separating them. Here the CDR3 reads CASIRDGQGMAFF. The CDR3 bases are TGTGCCAGCATCAGGGATGGGCAGGGGATGGCTTTCTTT.

The chain has TRBV29-1 and TRBJ2-1, with 11 bases fitting TRBD2. Germline CDR1 and CDR2: SQVTM and ANQGSEA. This CDR3 region has 15 residues. V was pared by 0 bases and J by 6 bases, with 4 bases of the junction left unmatched. The CDR3 nucleotides are TGCAGCGTTGAAGATATAGCGGGGGGGCGCAATGAGCAGTTCTTC. Its protein product is CSVEDIAGGRNEQFF.

The chain combines TRBV5-4 with TRBJ1-1; maybe TRBD1 (5 bases). The germline V gene has CDR1 SGHNT and CDR2 YYREEE (reference sequence). The CDR3 is made up of 14 amino acids. Trimming pared 5 bases from V and 1 base from J, leaving 12 bases between. CDR3 loop: CASRQTDSNTEAFF. The CDR3 DNA sequence: TGTGCCAGCAGGCAGACAGACTCGAACACTGAAGCTTTCTTT.

CDR3 in amino acids: CASSSQETQYF. For the CDR3, the DNA is TGTGCCAGCAGCTCACAAGAGACCCAGTACTTC. The chain employs TRBV7-6 and TRBJ2-5; D gene uncertain. The CDR3 extends over 11 amino acids. Trimming stripped 4 bases from V and 2 bases from J, with 2 bases between. CDR1 and CDR2 from the germline V gene are SGHVS and FNYEAQ.

The chain is built from TRBV18 and TRBJ1-1; 7 nucleotides match TRBD1. The germline V gene has CDR1 KGHSH and CDR2 LQKENI. Trimming took 5 bases from V and 2 from J; bases not matched to a gene: 5. The CDR3 consists of 14 residues. The CDR3 spells CASSADRVNTEAFF. The CDR3, as DNA: TGTGCCAGCTCAGCCGACAGGGTCAACACTGAAGCTTTCTTT. Full variable domain (rest looked up from reference TRBV18 and TRBJ1-1): NAGVMQNPRHLVRRRGQEARLRCSPMKGHSHVYWYRQLPEEGLKFMVYLQKENIIDESGMPKERFSAEFPKEGPSILRIQQVVRGDSAAYFCASSADRVNTEAFFGQGTRLTVV.

This chain uses TRBV19 with TRBJ1-3; a weak D match, TRBD1 (6 bases). Trimming pared 2 bases from V and 2 bases from J, leaving 10 bases between. Germline CDR1 LNHDA, CDR2 SQIVND (reference sequence). CDR3 size: 15 residues. The CDR3 nucleotides read TGTGCCAGTAGTATAAATAGGGGGACTGGAAACACCATATATTTT. This encodes CASSINRGTGNTIYF.

This chain joins TRBV6-5 and TRBJ2-2; D perhaps matches TRBD1 (6 bases). This CDR3 is 14 amino acids long. Germline V gives CDR1 MNHEY, CDR2 SVGAGI. V was cut by 6 bases and J by 5 bases, with 13 bases left in between. CDR3 in amino acids: CASRSGQLTGELFF. The CDR3 nucleotides are TGTGCCAGCAGATCTGGACAGCTTACCGGGGAGCTGTTTTTT.

The V gene is TRBV12-5, the J gene TRBJ1-3; 11 positions match TRBD1. The CDR3 totals 15 residues. Germline CDR1 and CDR2: LGHNT and FRNRAP. V shed 4 bases, J shed 4 bases, and the junction held 3 bases outside the gene matches. CDR3 protein: CASGWTGGAGNTIYF. The DNA for the CDR3 is TGTGCTAGTGGTTGGACAGGGGGCGCAGGAAACACCATATATTTT.

This chain's CDR3 is CASSHRVGQGDTGELFF. The CDR3 DNA is TGTGCCAGCAGCCATCGCGTGGGACAGGGGGACACCGGGGAGCTGTTTTTT. The chain joins TRBV4-2 to TRBJ2-2, with 11 bases aligning to TRBD1. After removal of 3 bases from V and 3 bases from J, the junction contained 6 bases not matched to a gene. Germline lookup yields CDR1 LGHNA and CDR2 YNFKEQ. There are 17 residues in the CDR3.

The chain joins TRBV5-6 to TRBJ1-2, with 7 bases identical to TRBD1. The junction had 4 bases not matched to a gene; V was cut back by 0 bases and J by 8 bases. The CDR3 has 13 amino acids. Germline-derived CDR1 and CDR2 are SGHDT and YYEEEE. CDR3 protein: CASSLGDRGGYTF. Here the CDR3 DNA reads TGTGCCAGCAGCTTGGGGGACAGAGGCGGCTACACCTTC.

This chain's CDR3 is CASSHVLDSYSPLHF. DNA of the CDR3: TGTGCCAGCAGCCATGTCCTGGACAGCTATTCACCCCTCCACTTT. The rearrangement links TRBV3-1 (or the pseudogene TRBV3-2) to TRBJ1-6; possible D gene TRBD1, 6 bases. The CDR3 covers 15 residues. The V and J ends lost 3 bases and 8 bases respectively, with 14 bases between them. Germline lookup yields CDR1 LGHDT and CDR2 YNNKEL (reference sequence).

This sequence joins TRBV5-1 and TRBJ2-7; 8 bases are shared with TRBD1. Per the germline V gene, CDR1 is SGHRS and CDR2 is YFSETQ. The V and J ends lost 4 bases and 4 bases, in that order; junction bases with no gene match: 4. The CDR3 extends over 13 amino acids. The CDR3 sequence: CASSPTGVYEQYF. DNA of the CDR3: TGCGCCAGCAGCCCGACAGGGGTTTACGAGCAGTACTTC.